The clone carrying this T cell receptor beta chain was seen a few times. Its antigen is currently unknown. One entry per CDR3 protein results from TCRdb running MiXCR on the 5' RACE reads. The sample has hundreds of thousands of distinct CDR3 sequences, around 8.6% seen once; the top ten hold about 0.98%. This CDR3 has 17 residues. Deletions cut 0 bases from V and 0 bases from J, with 15 bases between. CDR1 is MNHEY, CDR2 SVGAGI, per germline. The data derive from a study of identical twins. Study findings and constraints: An excess of low generation probability was shown by twin-shared out-of-frame alpha sequences. It was out-of-frame TCR alpha sharing in monozygotic twins that models underestimated.

This sample also belongs to another study, concerning yellow fever vaccine responses in identical twins.

Sequences were obtained from PBMCs. This chain connects TRBV6-5 to TRBJ2-7; weak D call: TRBD2 (6 bases). This receptor was obtained from a woman in her late teens or twenties in good health. CDR3 sequence (DNA): TGTGCCAGCAGTTACTCGCAGCGCGGGATTGGCTCCTACGAGCAGTACTTC. Translating it yields CASSYSQRGIGSYEQYF.